This T cell receptor beta chain was captured by sequencing in a study of post-analysis software for immune sequencing data. Concerning this clonotype itself: Its antigen is undetermined.

The TCR beta cDNA libraries carried unique molecular identifiers. MiXCR was run by TCRdb on the PCR reads, yielding one entry per CDR3 protein. Of about 820,000 distinct CDR3 sequences detected, around 50% appear once; the ten largest clones hold approximately 4.5%. Study-wide results and caveats: TRBV5-6, TRBV5-1 and TRBV20-1 belonged to a set of roughly 5 TRBV segments that were more frequent in patients than controls.

CDR1 is LNHNV, CDR2 YYDKDF, per germline (reference sequence). The CDR3 is 15 amino acids. V trimming: 2 bases; J trimming: 5 bases; junction bases outside the gene matches: 5. This chain links TRBV15 with TRBJ1-5; 8 bases line up with TRBD1. The sample consisted of blood. The source of this sequence is a girl aged 10 to 17 with multiple sclerosis. As DNA, the CDR3 is TGTGCCACCAGCAGAAAAACAGGGGGGTATCAGCCCCAGCATTTT. Protein sequence: CATSRKTGGYQPQHF.